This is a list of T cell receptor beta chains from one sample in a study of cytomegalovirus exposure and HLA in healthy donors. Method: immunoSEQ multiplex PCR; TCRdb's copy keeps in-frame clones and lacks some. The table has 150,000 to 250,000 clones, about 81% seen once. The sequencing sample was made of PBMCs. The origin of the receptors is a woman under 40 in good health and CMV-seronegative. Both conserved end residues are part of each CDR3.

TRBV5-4	CASSHRDRGVEQYF
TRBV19	CASKAAAVSRYEQYF
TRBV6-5	CASRTNYRGRKLFF
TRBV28	CASSSPGQVRGYTF
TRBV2	CASSEEWATGELFF
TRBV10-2	CASRTRDRAYEQYF
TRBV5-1	CASSLAAGQNQPQHF
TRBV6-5	CASRKPTGPGTQYF
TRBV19	CASSWGPLFGYTF
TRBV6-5	CASSYSLANTEAFF
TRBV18	CASSPGPGREDYGYTF
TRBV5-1	CASSLGADTQYF
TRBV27	CASRSAGSVYEQYF
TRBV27	CASSPYRRGGDREKGGELFF
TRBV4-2	CASSQDRGLAGGPAYEQYF
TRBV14	CASSQDRHSYEQYF
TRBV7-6	CASSADRAPNYGYTF
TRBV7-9	CASSPGQGNMNTEAFF
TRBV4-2	CASSQDPRTGLNQPQHF
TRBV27	CASSFGQGTYNEQFF
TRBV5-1	CASSLGVLPGYQETQYF
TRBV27	CASSFGVGYGYTF
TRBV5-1	CASSRGQGSYEQYF
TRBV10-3	CAISPGGSYNEQFF
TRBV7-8	CAISPGANVLTF
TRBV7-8	CASSPRQGATYEQYF
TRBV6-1	CASGAGTDTQYF
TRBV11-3	CASSFTSSGRSVQYF
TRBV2	CASSGMTGINEQYF
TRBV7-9	CASSLVPNSGNTIYF
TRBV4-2	CASSQVGTDYEQYF
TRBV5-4	CASSLRDNYGYTF
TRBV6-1	CASRSGRGIYEQYF
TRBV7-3	CASSLRTARDLKTSYNEQFF
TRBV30	CAWSSSRQGVINSPLHF
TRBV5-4	CASSRFSGSRDEQFF
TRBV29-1	CSAPGQGVNIQYF
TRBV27	CASSLGTGISPLHF
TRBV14	CASSQTSGYNEQFF
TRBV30	CAWKTSSSYEQYF
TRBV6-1	CASSGQLQETQYF
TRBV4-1	CASSQAARELDEQYF
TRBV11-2	CASSLGGRRSTGELFF
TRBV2	CASRLTGEAFF
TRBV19	CASSIRTVSNYGYTF
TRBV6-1	CASSEEGAGANVLTF
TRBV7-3	CASSPRPIRLAGTGELFF
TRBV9	CASSGTGQVGTEAFF
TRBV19	CASSRLAVVTGELFF